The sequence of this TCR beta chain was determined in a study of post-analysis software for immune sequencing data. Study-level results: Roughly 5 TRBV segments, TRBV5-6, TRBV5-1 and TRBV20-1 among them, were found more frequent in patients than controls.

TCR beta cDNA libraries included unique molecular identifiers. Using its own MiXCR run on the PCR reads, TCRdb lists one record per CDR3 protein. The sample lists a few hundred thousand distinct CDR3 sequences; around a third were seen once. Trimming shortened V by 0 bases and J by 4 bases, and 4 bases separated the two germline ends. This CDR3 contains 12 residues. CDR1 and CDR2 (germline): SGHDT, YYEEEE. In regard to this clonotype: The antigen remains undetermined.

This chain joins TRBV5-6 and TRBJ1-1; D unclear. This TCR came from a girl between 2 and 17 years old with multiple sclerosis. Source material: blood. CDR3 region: CASSLDPTEAFF. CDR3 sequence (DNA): TGTGCCAGCAGCTTGGACCCCACTGAAGCTTTCTTT. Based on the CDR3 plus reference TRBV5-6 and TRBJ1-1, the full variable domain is DAGVTQSPTHLIKTRGQQVTLRCSPKSGHDTVSWYQQALGQGPQFIFQYYEEEERQRGNFPDRFSGHQFPNYSSELNVNALLLGDSALYLCASSLDPTEAFFGQGTRLTVV.